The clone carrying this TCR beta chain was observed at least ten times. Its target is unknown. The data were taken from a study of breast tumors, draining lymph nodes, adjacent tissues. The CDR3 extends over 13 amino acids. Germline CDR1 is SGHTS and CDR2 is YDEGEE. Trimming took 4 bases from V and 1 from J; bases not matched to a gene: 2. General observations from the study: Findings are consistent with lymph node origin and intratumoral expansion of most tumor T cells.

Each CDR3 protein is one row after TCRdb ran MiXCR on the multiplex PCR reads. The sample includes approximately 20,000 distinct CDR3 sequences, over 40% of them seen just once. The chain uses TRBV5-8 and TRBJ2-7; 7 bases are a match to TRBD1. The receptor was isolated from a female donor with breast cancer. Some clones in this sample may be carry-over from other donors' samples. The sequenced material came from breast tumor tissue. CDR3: CASSPGQSYEQYF. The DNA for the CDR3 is TGTGCCAGCAGCCCGGGACAGTCCTACGAGCAGTACTTC.